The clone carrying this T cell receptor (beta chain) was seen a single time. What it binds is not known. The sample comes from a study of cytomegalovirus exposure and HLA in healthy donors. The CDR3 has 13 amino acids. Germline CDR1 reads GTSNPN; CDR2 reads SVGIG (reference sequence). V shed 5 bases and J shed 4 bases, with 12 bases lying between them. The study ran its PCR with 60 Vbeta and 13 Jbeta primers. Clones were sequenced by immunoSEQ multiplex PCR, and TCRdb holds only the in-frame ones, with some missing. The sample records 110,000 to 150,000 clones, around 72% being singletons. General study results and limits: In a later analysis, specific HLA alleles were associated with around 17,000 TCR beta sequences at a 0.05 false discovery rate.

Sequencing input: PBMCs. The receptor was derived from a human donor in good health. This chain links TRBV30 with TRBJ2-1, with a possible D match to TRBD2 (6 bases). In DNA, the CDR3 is TGTGCCTGGGATAGCGGAGCATACAATGAGCAGTTCTTC. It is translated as CAWDSGAYNEQFF.